This entry lists 3 T cell receptor beta chains sequenced from one sample in a study of patients and donors after allogeneic stem cell transplantation. TCRdb called the RT-PCR reads again in MiXCR, with one record for every CDR3 protein. The table shows 800,000 to 1,000,000 distinct CDR3 sequences, with roughly 18% occurring only once. Sequenced input: blood, either unsorted or a sorted T cell fraction (not recorded which). Receptors originate from a human donor who was either an allogeneic HSCT recipient or a stem cell or donor lymphocyte infusion donor (not recorded which). It is not recorded whose cells these are; they may come from a transplant donor.

The J gene is TRBJ2-2, the V gene TRBV6-1, with 15 bases lining up with TRBD2. Germline trimming cut 8 bases from V and 6 bases from J; bases unmatched to any gene: 10. Germline V CDR1 and CDR2: MNHNS, SASEGT. This CDR3 has 17 residues. The CDR3 region has the DNA TGTGCCAGCGGGTACCCGGGACTAGCGGGAGGATCCGGGGAGCTGTTTTTT. Its protein is CASGYPGLAGGSGELFF.

The chain joins TRBV9 to TRBJ2-3; D not certain. V shed 0 bases and J shed 2 bases, with 7 bases lying between them. The germline V gene has CDR1 SGDLS and CDR2 YYNGEE. There are 14 residues in the CDR3. CDR3 protein: CASSVEGVTDTQYF. The DNA of the CDR3 is TGTGCCAGCAGCGTAGAAGGAGTCACAGATACGCAGTATTTT.

This clonotype was seen a handful of times. The chain uses TRBV12-3 or TRBV12-4 and TRBJ2-7; 7 nucleotides line up with TRBD1. The CDR3 contains 14 residues. The V and J ends lost 6 bases and 3 bases, in that order; junction bases with no gene match: 8. CDR3 residues: CASSFGDSRYEQYF. CDR3 coding DNA: TGTGCCAGCAGCTTCGGGGACAGTCGCTACGAGCAGTACTTC.